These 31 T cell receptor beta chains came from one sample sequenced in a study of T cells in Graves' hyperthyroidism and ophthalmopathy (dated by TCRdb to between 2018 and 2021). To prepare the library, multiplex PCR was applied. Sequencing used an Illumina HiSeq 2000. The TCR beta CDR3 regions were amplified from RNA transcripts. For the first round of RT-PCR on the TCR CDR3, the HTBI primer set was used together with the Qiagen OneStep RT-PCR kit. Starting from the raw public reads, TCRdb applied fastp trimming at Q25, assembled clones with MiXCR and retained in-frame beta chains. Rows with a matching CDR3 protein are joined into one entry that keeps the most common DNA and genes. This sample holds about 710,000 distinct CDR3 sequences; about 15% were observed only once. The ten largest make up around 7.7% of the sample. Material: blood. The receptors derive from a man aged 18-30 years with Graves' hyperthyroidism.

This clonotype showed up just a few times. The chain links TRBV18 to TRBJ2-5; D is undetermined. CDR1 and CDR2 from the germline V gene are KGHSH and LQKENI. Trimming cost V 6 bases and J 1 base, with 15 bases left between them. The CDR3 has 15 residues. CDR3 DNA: TGTGCCAGCTCCCCGCGGCACCTTCCCCAAGAGACCCAGTACTTC. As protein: CASSPRHLPQETQYF. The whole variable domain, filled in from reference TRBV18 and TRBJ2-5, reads NAGVMQNPRHLVRRRGQEARLRCSPMKGHSHVYWYRQLPEEGLKFMVYLQKENIIDESGMPKERFSAEFPKEGPSILRIQQVVRGDSAAYFCASSPRHLPQETQYFGPGTRLLVL.

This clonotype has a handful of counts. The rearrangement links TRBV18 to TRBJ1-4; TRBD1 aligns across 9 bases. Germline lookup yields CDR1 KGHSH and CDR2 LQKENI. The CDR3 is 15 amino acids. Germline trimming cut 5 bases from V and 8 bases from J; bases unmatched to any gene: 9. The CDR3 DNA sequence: TGTGCCAGCTCATCCGGGACAGGGCCGGGCGAAAAACTGTTTTTT. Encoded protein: CASSSGTGPGEKLFF.

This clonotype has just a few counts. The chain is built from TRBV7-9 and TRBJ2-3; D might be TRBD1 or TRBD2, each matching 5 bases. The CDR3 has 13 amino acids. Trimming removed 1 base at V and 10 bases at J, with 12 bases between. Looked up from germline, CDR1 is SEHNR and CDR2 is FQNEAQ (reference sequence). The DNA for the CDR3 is TGTGCCAGCAGCTTAGGGTCGGGACCTCCGCAGTATTTT. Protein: CASSLGSGPPQYF.

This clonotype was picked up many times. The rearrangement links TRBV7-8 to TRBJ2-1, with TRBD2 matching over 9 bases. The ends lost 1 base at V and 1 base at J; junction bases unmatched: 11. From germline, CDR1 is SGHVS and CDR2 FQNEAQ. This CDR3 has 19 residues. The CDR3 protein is CASSLVWLHSGSSYNEQFF. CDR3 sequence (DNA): TGTGCCAGCAGCTTAGTCTGGTTACATAGCGGGAGTTCCTACAATGAGCAGTTCTTC. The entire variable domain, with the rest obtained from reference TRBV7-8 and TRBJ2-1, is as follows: GAGVSQSPRYKVAKRGQDVALRCDPISGHVSLFWYQQALGQGPEFLTYFQNEAQLDKSGLPSDRFFAERPEGSVSTLKIQRTQQEDSAVYLCASSLVWLHSGSSYNEQFFGPGTRLTVL.

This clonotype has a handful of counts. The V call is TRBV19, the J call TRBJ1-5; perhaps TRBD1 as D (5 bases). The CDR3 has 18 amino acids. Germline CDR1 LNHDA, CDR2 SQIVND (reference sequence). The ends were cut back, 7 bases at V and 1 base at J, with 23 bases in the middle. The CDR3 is CASIPGGLGLNSNQPQHF. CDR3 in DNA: TGTGCCAGTATCCCGGGAGGATTGGGGCTAAACAGCAATCAGCCCCAGCATTTT.

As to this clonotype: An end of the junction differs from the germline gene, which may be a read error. The CDR3 sequence: CASSPDSYMDEQFF. For the CDR3, the DNA is TGTGCCAGCAGCCCGGACAGCTACATGGATGAACAGTTCTTC. The rearrangement links TRBV5-6 to TRBJ2-1, with a weak D call TRBD1 (6 bases). CDR1 SGHDT and CDR2 YYEEEE come from the germline V gene. The CDR3 loop spans 14 amino acids.

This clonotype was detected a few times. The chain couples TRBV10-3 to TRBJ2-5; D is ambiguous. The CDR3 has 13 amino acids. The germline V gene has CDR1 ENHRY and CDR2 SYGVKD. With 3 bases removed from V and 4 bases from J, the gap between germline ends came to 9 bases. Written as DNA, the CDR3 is TGTGCCATCAGTGAAAATAGCAGAGAGACCCAGTACTTC. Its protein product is CAISENSRETQYF.

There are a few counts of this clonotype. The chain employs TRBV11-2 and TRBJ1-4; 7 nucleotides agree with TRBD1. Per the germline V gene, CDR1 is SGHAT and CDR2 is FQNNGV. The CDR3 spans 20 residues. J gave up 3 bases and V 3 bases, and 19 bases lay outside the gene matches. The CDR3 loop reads CASSLSPRGRWDRSNEKLFF. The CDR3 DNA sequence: TGTGCCAGCAGCTTGTCGCCTCGGGGGAGGTGGGACAGATCTAATGAAAAACTGTTTTTT.

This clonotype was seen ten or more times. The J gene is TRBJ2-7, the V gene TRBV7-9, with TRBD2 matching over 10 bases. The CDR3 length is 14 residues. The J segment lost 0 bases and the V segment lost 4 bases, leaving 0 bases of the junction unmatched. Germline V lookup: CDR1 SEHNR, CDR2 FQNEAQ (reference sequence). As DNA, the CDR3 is TGTGCCAGCAGCTCTAGCGGGAGCTCCTACGAGCAGTACTTC. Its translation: CASSSSGSSYEQYF. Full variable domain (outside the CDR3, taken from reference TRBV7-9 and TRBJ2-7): DTGVSQNPRHKITKRGQNVTFRCDPISEHNRLYWYRQTLGQGPEFLTYFQNEAQLEKSRLLSDRFSAERPKGSFSTLEIQRTEQGDSAMYLCASSSSGSSYEQYFGPGTRLTVT.

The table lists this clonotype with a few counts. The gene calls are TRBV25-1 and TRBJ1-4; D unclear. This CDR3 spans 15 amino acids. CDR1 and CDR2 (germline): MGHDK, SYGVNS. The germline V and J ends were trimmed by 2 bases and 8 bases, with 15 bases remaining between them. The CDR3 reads CASSELGSIGEKLFF. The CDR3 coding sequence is TGTGCCAGCAGTGAACTAGGTTCGATTGGGGAAAAACTGTTTTTT.

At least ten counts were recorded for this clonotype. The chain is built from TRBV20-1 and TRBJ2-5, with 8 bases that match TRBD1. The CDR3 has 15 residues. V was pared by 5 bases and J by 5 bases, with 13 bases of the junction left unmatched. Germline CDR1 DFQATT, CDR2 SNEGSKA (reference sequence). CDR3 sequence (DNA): TGCAGTGCTTCGCGGACAGGGCCATGGGTGGAGACCCAGTACTTC. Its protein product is CSASRTGPWVETQYF.

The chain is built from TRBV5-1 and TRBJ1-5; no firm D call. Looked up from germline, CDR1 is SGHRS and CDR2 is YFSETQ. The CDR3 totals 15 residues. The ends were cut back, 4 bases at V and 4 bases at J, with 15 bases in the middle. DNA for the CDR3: TGCGCCAGCAGCCTGGGCTGGGGTGGGAATCAGCCCCAGCATTTT. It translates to CASSLGWGGNQPQHF. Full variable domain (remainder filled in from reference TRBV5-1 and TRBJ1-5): KAGVTQTPRYLIKTRGQQVTLSCSPISGHRSVSWYQQTPGQGLQFLFEYFSETQRNKGNFPGRFSGRQFSNSRSEMNVSTLELGDSALYLCASSLGWGGNQPQHFGDGTRLSIL.

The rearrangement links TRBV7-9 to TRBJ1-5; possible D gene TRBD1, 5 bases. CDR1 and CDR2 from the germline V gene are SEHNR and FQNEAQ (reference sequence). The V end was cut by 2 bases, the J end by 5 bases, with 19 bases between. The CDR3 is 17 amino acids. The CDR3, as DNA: TGTGCCAGCAGCTTAAGACGGCCTGGGGCCCTTTATCAGCCCCAGCATTTT. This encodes CASSLRRPGALYQPQHF.

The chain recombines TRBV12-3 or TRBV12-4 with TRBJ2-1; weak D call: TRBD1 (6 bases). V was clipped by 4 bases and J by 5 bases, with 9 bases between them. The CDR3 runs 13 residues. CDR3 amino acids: CASSSWTDNEQFF. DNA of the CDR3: TGTGCCAGCAGTTCTTGGACAGACAATGAGCAGTTCTTC.

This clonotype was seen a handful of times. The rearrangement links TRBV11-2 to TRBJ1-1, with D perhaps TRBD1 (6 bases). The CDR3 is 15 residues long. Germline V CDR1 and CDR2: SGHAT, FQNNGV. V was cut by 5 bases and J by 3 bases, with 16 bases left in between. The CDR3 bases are TGTGCCAGCAGCATCCGACCCAGGGGATACACTGAAGCTTTCTTT. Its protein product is CASSIRPRGYTEAFF. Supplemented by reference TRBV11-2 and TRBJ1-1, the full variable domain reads EAGVAQSPRYKIIEKRQSVAFWCNPISGHATLYWYQQILGQGPKLLIQFQNNGVVDDSQLPKDRFSAERLKGVDSTLKIQPAKLEDSAVYLCASSIRPRGYTEAFFGQGTRLTVV.

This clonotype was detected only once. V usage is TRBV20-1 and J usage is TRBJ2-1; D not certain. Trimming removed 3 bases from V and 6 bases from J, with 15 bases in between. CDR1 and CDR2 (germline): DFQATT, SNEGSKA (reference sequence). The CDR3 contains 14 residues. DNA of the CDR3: TGCAGTGCTAGCAGGCTGAATGGACCCAATGAGCAGTTCTTC. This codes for CSASRLNGPNEQFF.

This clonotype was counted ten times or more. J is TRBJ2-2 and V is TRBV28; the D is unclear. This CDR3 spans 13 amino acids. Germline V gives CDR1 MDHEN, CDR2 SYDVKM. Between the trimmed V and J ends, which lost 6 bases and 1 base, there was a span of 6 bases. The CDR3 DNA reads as TGTGCCAGCAGGGTTAGGAACACCGGGGAGCTGTTTTTT. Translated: CASRVRNTGELFF.

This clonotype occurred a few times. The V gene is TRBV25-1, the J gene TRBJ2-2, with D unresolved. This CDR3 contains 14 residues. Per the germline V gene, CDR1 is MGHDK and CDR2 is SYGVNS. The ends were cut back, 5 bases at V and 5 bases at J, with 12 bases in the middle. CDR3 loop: CASSSRASTGELFF. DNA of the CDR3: TGTGCCAGCAGTTCCCGGGCCTCTACCGGGGAGCTGTTTTTT.

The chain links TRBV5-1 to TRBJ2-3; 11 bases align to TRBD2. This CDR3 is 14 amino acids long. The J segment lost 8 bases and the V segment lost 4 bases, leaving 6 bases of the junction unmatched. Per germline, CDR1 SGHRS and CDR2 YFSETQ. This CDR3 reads CASSITSGSGTQYF. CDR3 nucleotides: TGCGCCAGCAGCATAACTAGCGGGAGTGGTACGCAGTATTTT.

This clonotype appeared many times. CDR3 in amino acids: CAWSVAGGGMDTQYF. In DNA form, the CDR3 reads TGTGCCTGGAGTGTCGCAGGCGGGGGGATGGATACGCAGTATTTT. The V call is TRBV30, the J call TRBJ2-3; TRBD2 matches at 8 bases. The V segment lost 0 bases and the J segment 6 bases; nucleotides outside the gene matches: 8. Per the germline V gene, CDR1 is GTSNPN and CDR2 is SVGIG (reference sequence). This CDR3 comprises 15 residues. The variable domain in full, completed from reference TRBV30 and TRBJ2-3, reads SQTIHQWPATLVQPVGSPLSLECTVEGTSNPNLYWYRQAAGRGLQLLFYSVGIGQISSEVPQNLSASRPQDRQFILSSKKLLLSDSGFYLCAWSVAGGGMDTQYFGPGTRLTVL.

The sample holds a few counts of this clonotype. The CDR3 spells CASSHGLSNEQFF. CDR3 nucleotide sequence: TGTGCCAGCAGCCACGGACTAAGCAATGAGCAGTTCTTC. The chain has TRBV7-2 and TRBJ2-1; TRBD2 might be the D (6 bases). Germline V CDR1 and CDR2: SGHTA, FQGNSA. There are 13 residues in the CDR3. V was clipped by 5 bases and J by 6 bases, with 11 bases between them.

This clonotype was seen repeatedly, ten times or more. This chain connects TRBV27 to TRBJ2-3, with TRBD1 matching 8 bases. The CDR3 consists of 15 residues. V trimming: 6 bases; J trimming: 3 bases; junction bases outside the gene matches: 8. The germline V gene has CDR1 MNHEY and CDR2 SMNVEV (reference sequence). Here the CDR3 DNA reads TGTGCCAGCAGCATCGGGACAGGCGGGACAGATACGCAGTATTTT. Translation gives CASSIGTGGTDTQYF.

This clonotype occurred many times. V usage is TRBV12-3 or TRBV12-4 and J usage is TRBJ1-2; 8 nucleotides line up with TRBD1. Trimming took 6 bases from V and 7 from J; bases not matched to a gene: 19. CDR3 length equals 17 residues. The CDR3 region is CASRSGTGKLFVLGYTF. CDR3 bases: TGTGCCAGCAGGTCAGGGACAGGCAAGCTCTTTGTGCTTGGCTACACCTTC.

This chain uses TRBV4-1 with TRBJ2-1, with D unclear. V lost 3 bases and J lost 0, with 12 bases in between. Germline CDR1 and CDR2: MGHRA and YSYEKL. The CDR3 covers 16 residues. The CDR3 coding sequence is TGCGCCAGCAGCCATGGAACTGGTAGCTCCTACAATGAGCAGTTCTTC. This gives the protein CASSHGTGSSYNEQFF.

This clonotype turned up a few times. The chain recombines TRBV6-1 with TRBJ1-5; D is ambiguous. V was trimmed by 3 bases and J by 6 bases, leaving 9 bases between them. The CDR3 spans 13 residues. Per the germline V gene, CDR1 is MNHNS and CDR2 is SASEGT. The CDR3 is CASSDGVGQPQHF. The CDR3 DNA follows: TGTGCCAGCAGTGACGGGGTGGGTCAGCCCCAGCATTTT.

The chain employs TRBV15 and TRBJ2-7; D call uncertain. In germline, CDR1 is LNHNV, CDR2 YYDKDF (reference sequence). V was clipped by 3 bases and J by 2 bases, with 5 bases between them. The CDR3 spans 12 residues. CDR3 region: CATSSETYEQYF. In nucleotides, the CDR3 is TGTGCCACCAGCAGCGAGACCTACGAGCAGTACTTC. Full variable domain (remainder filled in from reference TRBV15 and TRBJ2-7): DAMVIQNPRYQVTQFGKPVTLSCSQTLNHNVMYWYQQKSSQAPKLLFHYYDKDFNNEADTPDNFQSRRPNTSFCFLDIRSPGLGDTAMYLCATSSETYEQYFGPGTRLTVT.

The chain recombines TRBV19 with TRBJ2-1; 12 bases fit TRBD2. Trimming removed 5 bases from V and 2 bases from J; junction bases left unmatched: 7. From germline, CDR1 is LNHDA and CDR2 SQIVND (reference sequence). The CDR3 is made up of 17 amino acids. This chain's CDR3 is CASSLRTSGTAYNEQFF. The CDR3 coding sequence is TGTGCCAGTAGTCTCCGGACTAGCGGGACAGCCTACAATGAGCAGTTCTTC.

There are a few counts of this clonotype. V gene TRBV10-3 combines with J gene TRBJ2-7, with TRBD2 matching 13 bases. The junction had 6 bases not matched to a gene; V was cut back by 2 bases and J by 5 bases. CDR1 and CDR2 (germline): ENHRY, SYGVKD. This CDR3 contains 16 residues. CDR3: CAISEGLAGERDEQYF. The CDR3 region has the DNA TGTGCCATCAGTGAGGGACTAGCGGGAGAGAGGGACGAGCAGTACTTC.

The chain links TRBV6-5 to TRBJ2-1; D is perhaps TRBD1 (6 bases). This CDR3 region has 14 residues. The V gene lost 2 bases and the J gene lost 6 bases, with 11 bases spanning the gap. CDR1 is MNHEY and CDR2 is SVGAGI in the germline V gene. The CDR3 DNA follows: TGTGCCAGCAGTTACCAAACAGGGTCCAATGAGCAGTTCTTC. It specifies CASSYQTGSNEQFF.

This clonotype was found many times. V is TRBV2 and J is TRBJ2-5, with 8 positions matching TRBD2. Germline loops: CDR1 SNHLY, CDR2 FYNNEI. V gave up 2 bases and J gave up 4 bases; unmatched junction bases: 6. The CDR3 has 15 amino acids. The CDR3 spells CASSEFSGNRETQYF. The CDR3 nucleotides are TGTGCCAGCAGTGAATTTAGCGGGAATAGAGAGACCCAGTACTTC.

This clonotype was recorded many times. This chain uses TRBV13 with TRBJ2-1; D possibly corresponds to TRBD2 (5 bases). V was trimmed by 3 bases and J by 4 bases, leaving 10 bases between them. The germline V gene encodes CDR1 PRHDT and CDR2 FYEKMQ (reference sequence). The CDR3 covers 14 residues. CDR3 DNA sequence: TGTGCCAGCAGCTTGAGGGAATCGTACAATGAGCAGTTCTTC. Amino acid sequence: CASSLRESYNEQFF.